One and the same sample provided the 19 T cell receptor beta chains below, sequenced in a study of cytomegalovirus exposure and HLA in healthy donors. The PCR contained 60 Vbeta and 13 Jbeta primers. Data came from immunoSEQ multiplex PCR; TCRdb stores just in-frame clones and leaves some out. The sample yields 95,000 to 100,000 clones, roughly 74% seen once. Sequencing was done on a sample of PBMCs. These receptors originate from a woman in her 40s in good health and CMV-seronegative.

The chain has TRBV7-9 and TRBJ2-2, with TRBD1 matching over 10 bases. The CDR3 length is 16 residues. After removal of 7 bases from V and 8 bases from J, the junction contained 13 bases not matched to a gene. In germline, CDR1 is SEHNR, CDR2 FQNEAQ (reference sequence). CDR3 amino acids: CASTPGGGQGRGELFF. The CDR3 DNA is TGTGCCAGCACCCCCGGCGGGGGACAGGGGAGAGGGGAGCTGTTTTTT.

This clone was observed a single time. The chain employs TRBV23-1 and TRBJ2-1, with a possible D match to TRBD2 (7 bases). TRBV23-1 is treated as an ORF (open reading frame) with a function not yet certain. Deletions cut 3 bases from V and 12 bases from J, with 27 bases between. CDR3 length: 17 amino acids. The CDR3 sequence: CASSHPALSGTPWGQFF. The CDR3 DNA reads as TGCGCCAGCAGTCACCCCGCCCTGAGCGGGACACCGTGGGGGCAGTTCTTC.

This clone was found once. The V and J genes are TRBV18 and TRBJ2-3; D ambiguous. Looked up from germline, CDR1 is KGHSH and CDR2 is LQKENI. This CDR3 has 14 residues. Trimming stripped 3 bases from V and 5 bases from J, with 12 bases between. The CDR3 coding sequence is TGTGCCAGCTCACCCGTCGGGTCGGGAGATACGCAGTATTTT. It codes for CASSPVGSGDTQYF.

This clone was recorded a few times. The chain recombines TRBV6-1 with TRBJ2-7; 11 nucleotides align to TRBD1. Germline lookup yields CDR1 MNHNS and CDR2 SASEGT. The V segment lost 7 bases and the J segment 5 bases; nucleotides outside the gene matches: 7. This CDR3 comprises 14 residues. In DNA, the CDR3 is TGTGCCAGCATAGCCGGGACAGGGGGGCACGAGCAGTACTTC. Protein: CASIAGTGGHEQYF.

The V call is TRBV10-3, the J call TRBJ1-2; weak D call: TRBD1 (5 bases). The V end was cut by 3 bases, the J end by 3 bases, with 17 bases between. Germline values: CDR1 ENHRY, CDR2 SYGVKD. This CDR3 spans 16 amino acids. Here the CDR3 reads CAISDPLRGRDYGYTF. CDR3 sequence (DNA): TGTGCCATCAGTGACCCGTTAAGGGGTAGAGACTATGGCTACACCTTC.

The chain has TRBV2 and TRBJ1-6; D is uncertain. V was cut by 6 bases and J by 10 bases, with 10 bases left in between. The germline V gene has CDR1 SNHLY and CDR2 FYNNEI. The length of the CDR3 is 12 residues. CDR3 residues: CASRRRGSPLHF. CDR3 DNA: TGTGCCAGCAGGCGGAGAGGCTCACCCCTCCACTTT.

This chain uses TRBV5-6 with TRBJ2-1; 7 bases match TRBD1. The CDR3 length is 13 residues. J gave up 10 bases and V 4 bases, and 8 bases lay outside the gene matches. CDR1 is SGHDT, CDR2 YYEEEE, per germline. In nucleotides, the CDR3 is TGTGCCAGCAGCGTTAACACAGGGGCGGAGCAGTTCTTC. As protein: CASSVNTGAEQFF.

This rearrangement joins TRBV18 to TRBJ2-1, with 7 bases aligning to TRBD1. From germline, CDR1 is KGHSH and CDR2 LQKENI. V shed 3 bases and J 7 bases; nucleotides not matched to a gene: 12. CDR3 length equals 16 residues. The DNA of the CDR3 is TGTGCCAGCTCACCGCCACAGGGGATTGGTGGGAATGAGCAGTTCTTC. Protein: CASSPPQGIGGNEQFF.

The chain couples TRBV19 to TRBJ2-7, with D possibly being TRBD1 (5 bases). Trimming shortened V by 5 bases and J by 2 bases, and 13 bases separated the two germline ends. CDR3 size: 14 residues. Germline lookup yields CDR1 LNHDA and CDR2 SQIVND (reference sequence). CDR3 sequence (DNA): TGTGCCAGTAGTGTGCAGGGAAACCCCTACGAGCAGTACTTC. Residues: CASSVQGNPYEQYF.

This clone was observed a handful of times. V is TRBV7-8 and J is TRBJ2-3, with TRBD2 as a possible D gene (6 bases). The V end was cut by 5 bases, the J end by 1 base, with 16 bases between. Germline assignment: CDR1 SGHVS and CDR2 FQNEAQ. This CDR3 contains 16 residues. The CDR3 loop is CASSVGTAPGTDTQYF. In DNA form, the CDR3 reads TGTGCCAGCAGCGTGGGGACTGCCCCTGGCACAGATACGCAGTATTTT. The complete variable domain, with remaining parts taken from reference TRBV7-8 and TRBJ2-3, reads GAGVSQSPRYKVAKRGQDVALRCDPISGHVSLFWYQQALGQGPEFLTYFQNEAQLDKSGLPSDRFFAERPEGSVSTLKIQRTQQEDSAVYLCASSVGTAPGTDTQYFGPGTRLTVL.

The sample holds one count of this clone. The CDR3 nucleotides read TGCGCCAGCAGCTTGGTAGGACAGGGGGCCGCCGGGGAGCTGTTTTTT. It specifies CASSLVGQGAAGELFF. The chain couples TRBV5-1 to TRBJ2-2; 11 bases are a match to TRBD1. The CDR3 sequence is 16 residues long. V lost 0 bases, J lost 6 bases, and 4 bases stayed unmatched. Germline CDR1 is SGHRS and CDR2 is YFSETQ.

This clone was detected a few times. This chain connects TRBV6-5 to TRBJ2-7, with D possibly TRBD1 on 5 matching bases. The CDR3 length is 11 residues. Trimming cost V 2 bases and J 9 bases, with 8 bases left between them. Germline V gives CDR1 MNHEY, CDR2 SVGAGI. The CDR3 DNA sequence: TGTGCCAGCAGTTACGGACAACGGCAGTACTTC. Its translation is CASSYGQRQYF.

The rearrangement links TRBV5-1 to TRBJ2-7; D may be TRBD2 (6 bases). Deletions cut 3 bases from V and 0 bases from J, with 10 bases between. The germline V gene encodes CDR1 SGHRS and CDR2 YFSETQ. The CDR3 has 14 amino acids. The CDR3 sequence: CASSWDSRSYEQYF. CDR3 bases: TGCGCCAGCAGCTGGGACTCCCGCTCCTACGAGCAGTACTTC.

The chain has TRBV7-8 and TRBJ2-3; 7 bases align to TRBD2. The CDR3 loop spans 14 amino acids. The germline CDR1 and CDR2 sequences are SGHVS and FQNEAQ. J lost 1 base, V lost 5 bases, and 3 bases had no gene match. The CDR3 is CASSPTSGTDTQYF. In DNA form, the CDR3 reads TGTGCCAGCAGCCCCACTAGCGGCACAGATACGCAGTATTTT.

The genes are TRBV7-8 and TRBJ2-3; TRBD2 is a possible D gene (6 bases). The CDR3 spans 16 residues. V gave up 2 bases and J gave up 0 bases, with 12 bases separating them. The germline gives CDR1 SGHVS, CDR2 FQNEAQ. The DNA of the CDR3 is TGTGCCAGCAGCTTAATGGGGGGATCTAGCACAGATACGCAGTATTTT. Translation gives CASSLMGGSSTDTQYF.

The chain uses TRBV11-2 and TRBJ2-1; 7 bases are shared with TRBD2. V dropped 7 bases and J dropped 7; count of bases not matched to a gene: 13. The CDR3 has 15 amino acids. Germline V gene sequence: CDR1 SGHAT, CDR2 FQNNGV. The chain's CDR3 is CASTAGEAGSNEQFF. DNA of the CDR3: TGTGCCAGCACCGCGGGGGAAGCGGGATCAAATGAGCAGTTCTTC.

The J gene is TRBJ2-1, the V gene TRBV11-3, with TRBD1 identical over 7 bases. Germline trimming cut 4 bases from V and 10 bases from J; bases unmatched to any gene: 19. Germline CDR1 is SGHNT and CDR2 is YENEEA. The CDR3 spans 17 residues. The CDR3 DNA reads TGTGCCAGCAGCTCGAAAAACTCCCGGACAGGTTCTGGCGAGCAGTTCTTC. Translation gives CASSSKNSRTGSGEQFF.

The chain couples TRBV15 to TRBJ1-5; D might be TRBD1 (5 bases). The V end was cut by 0 bases, the J end by 5 bases, with 14 bases between. The CDR3 is 16 residues long. Germline assignment: CDR1 LNHNV and CDR2 YYDKDF (reference sequence). DNA for the CDR3: TGTGCCACCAGCAGAGATGAGACAGATATCTATCAGCCCCAGCATTTT. It is translated as CATSRDETDIYQPQHF.

V is TRBV25-1 and J is TRBJ2-5; 7 bases align to TRBD2. CDR1 and CDR2 (germline): MGHDK, SYGVNS. The CDR3 is made up of 16 amino acids. The V and J ends lost 3 bases and 2 bases, in that order; junction bases with no gene match: 9. The DNA of the CDR3 is TGTGCCAGCAGTGACCGGCGGGGGTCCCTTCAAGAGACCCAGTACTTC. Translation: CASSDRRGSLQETQYF.